This T cell receptor beta chain was recorded in a study of control samples from healthy donors and cancer patients. The CDR3 runs to 15 residues. CDR1 and CDR2 (germline): SGHAT, FQNNGV. With 5 bases removed from V and 2 bases from J, the gap between germline ends came to 13 bases. Generated by immunoSEQ multiplex PCR, the TCRdb table keeps only in-frame clones and is missing some. The repertoire has about 120,000 clones, approximately 90% of them found once; the top ten carry about 2.3%. The receptor was derived from a middle-aged man in good health. V usage is TRBV11-2 and J usage is TRBJ2-1; TRBD1 might be the D (6 bases). Sequencing input: blood. The CDR3: CASSQDSPPYNEQFF. For the CDR3, the DNA is TGTGCCAGCAGCCAGGACAGTCCCCCCTACAATGAGCAGTTCTTC.